The entry that follows covers one TCR beta chain sequence. No antigen is known for it. The sample is drawn from a study of shared clonotypes between healthy human individuals. The genomic DNA of each subset was split evenly across several immunoSEQ plates. Replicate PCRs for sorted subsets used approximately 220 ng DNA; this equaled some 30,000 T cell genomes. Profiling relied on immunoSEQ multiplex PCR, and the TCRdb table lists in-frame clones only, not all of them. The data show about a million clones, approximately 80% seen once. In germline, CDR1 is ENHRY, CDR2 SYGVKD. V was pared by 7 bases and J by 5 bases, with 17 bases between. The CDR3 has 14 residues. Findings of the study overall: Clonotype sharing levels among donors were expected to vary with sequencing depth. Sharing across a handful of donors was seen in 4% to 6.5% of naive CD4 clonotypes.

The sequence was collected from a man between 18 and 35 years old in good health. Some clones in this sample may be carry-over from other donors' samples. The material sequenced was memory CD4+ T cells from PBMCs. Subset denoted: CD45RA-negative fraction. This chain connects TRBV10-3 to TRBJ1-1, with D hard to call. The CDR3: CAITPSQSGTEAFF. The CDR3 coding sequence is TGTGCCATCACCCCCTCCCAGAGCGGAACTGAAGCTTTCTTT.